This is a list of T cell receptor beta chains from one sample in a study of Graves' ophthalmopathy and Graves' hyperthyroidism. In TCRdb, the multiplex PCR reads were re-called with MiXCR into one record per CDR3 protein. The sample has hundreds of thousands of distinct CDR3 sequences, over 40% seen once. Input material: peripheral blood. These receptors were obtained from an adult man with Graves' ophthalmopathy. Both conserved end residues are part of each CDR3. The D gene is left open where the match is weak. Clone size is stated in some rows and not others, as once, few, many or a class when expanded.

v_call	j_call	clone_size	d_call	cdr3_nt	cdr3_aa
TRBV11-1	TRBJ2-7	-	-	TGTGCCAGCAGCCTCCTCGCCCCAGGAGGCTACGAGCAGTACTTC	CASSLLAPGGYEQYF
TRBV2	TRBJ2-2	-	-	TGTGCCAGCAGTCACAGTTGGGAGCTGTTTTTT	CASSHSWELFF
TRBV30	TRBJ2-7	few	-	TGTGCCTGGAGTCAAGGGTCCTCCTACGAGCAGTACTTC	CAWSQGSSYEQYF
TRBV7-9	TRBJ2-5	few	-	TGTGCCAGCAGCTCCGAGGCCCGCCAAGAGACCCAGTACTTC	CASSSEARQETQYF
TRBV4-2	TRBJ2-3	-	TRBD1	TGTGCCAGCAGCCAACATGCGACAGGGGGAACAGATACGCAGTATTTT	CASSQHATGGTDTQYF
TRBV12-3/TRBV12-4	TRBJ2-5	many	-	TGTGCCAGCAGAACGGGAATGGGGGCAGAGACCCAGTACTTC	CASRTGMGAETQYF
TRBV10-3	TRBJ2-2	-	TRBD2	TGTGCCATCAGTGGCCTAGCGGGAGGGCCGGGCGGCGAGCTGTTTTTT	CAISGLAGGPGGELFF
TRBV10-3	TRBJ1-1	-	TRBD1	TGTGCCAGCAGTTACTCGACAGGGGACGGCCCAAACACTGAAGCTTTCTTT	CASSYSTGDGPNTEAFF
TRBV7-2	TRBJ1-5	many	-	TGTGCCAGCAGCTCCCTTCGATCGGGCCGCCGAGGTGTAGCCCAGCATTTT	CASSSLRSGRRGVAQHF
TRBV4-3	TRBJ2-1	-	TRBD2	TGCGCCAGCAGCCTCTCCTCGACTAGCCATGAGCAGTTCTTC	CASSLSSTSHEQFF
TRBV11-1	TRBJ2-7	few	TRBD1	TGTGCCAGCAGCGACACCGGGACAGGTACCTACGAGCAGTACTTC	CASSDTGTGTYEQYF
TRBV7-9	TRBJ1-2	many	TRBD1	TGTGCCAGCAGCGGGGACAGGGACCTCTTCTATGGCTACACCTTC	CASSGDRDLFYGYTF
TRBV6-1	TRBJ2-5	-	-	TGTGCCAGCAGTTACCGGGGCGAGCCTTATGGAGAGACCCAGTACTTC	CASSYRGEPYGETQYF
TRBV10-3	TRBJ2-5	few	TRBD2	TGTGCCATCAGTGTTGGGGACTATCCGTTCTTC	CAISVGDYPFF
TRBV4-2	TRBJ1-6	few	-	TGTGCCAGCAGCCAAGATAGGGGGGAAAATTCACCCCTCCACTTT	CASSQDRGENSPLHF
TRBV10-3	TRBJ1-5	-	-	TGTGCCATCAGTGAGGGGCAGGGGTTTGGGGGGCCCCAGCATTTT	CAISEGQGFGGPQHF
TRBV2	TRBJ1-2	once	-	TGTGCCAGCCCTGGGACGGCGAACTATGGCTACACCTTC	CASPGTANYGYTF
TRBV11-2	TRBJ1-1	many	TRBD1	TGTGCCAGCAGCCGCCAGACAGGGTCGGCTTTCTTT	CASSRQTGSAFF
TRBV12-3/TRBV12-4	TRBJ2-2	few	-	TGTGCCAGCACCAGGGGAGCTAGCTCTCGTCCCGGGGAGCTGTTTTTT	CASTRGASSRPGELFF
TRBV29-1	TRBJ2-6	-	-	TGCAGCGCCCGGGCCAACGTCCTGACTTTC	CSARANVLTF
TRBV2	TRBJ2-6	many	TRBD1	TGTGCCAGCAGGGCACAGGGGAAGGCCAACGTCCTGACTTTC	CASRAQGKANVLTF
TRBV6-5	TRBJ2-2	-	-	TGTGCCAGCAGCCTTCACCCCGGGGAGCTGTTTTTT	CASSLHPGELFF
TRBV7-9	TRBJ2-2	many	TRBD1	TGTGCCAGCAGCTTAGGACAGGGGAACACCGGGGAGCTGTTTTTT	CASSLGQGNTGELFF
TRBV20-1	TRBJ1-2	once	TRBD1	TGCAGTGCTAGAGCTGGGACAGCCTATGGCTACACCTTC	CSARAGTAYGYTF
TRBV25-1	TRBJ2-5	-	-	TGTGCCAGCAGTGCTACGGTAGGGGCCAGCCAAGAGACCCAGTACTTC	CASSATVGASQETQYF
TRBV7-9	TRBJ2-1	-	TRBD1	TGCGCCAGCAGCCAAGCCGGGACAGGGGTCTACAATGAGCAGTTCTTC	CASSQAGTGVYNEQFF
TRBV5-1	TRBJ1-1	-	TRBD1	TGTGCCAGCGGGCCCGGGACAGGGAACACTGAAGCTTTCTTT	CASGPGTGNTEAFF
TRBV19	TRBJ2-6	-	-	TGTGCCAGTAGTATCGTCGAGGGGGCCAACGTCCTGACTTTC	CASSIVEGANVLTF
TRBV6-6	TRBJ2-5	many	-	TGTGCCAGCAGTTACTCGGGCAAAGAGACCCAGTACTTC	CASSYSGKETQYF
TRBV19	TRBJ1-2	once	TRBD1	TGTGCCAGTAGTATCGGGACAGGGGTTGCCTATGGCTACACCTTC	CASSIGTGVAYGYTF
TRBV6-6	TRBJ2-6	few	-	TGTGCCAGCAGTTACCTCGGTCAGGGAGAAGGGGCCAACGTCCTGACTTTC	CASSYLGQGEGANVLTF
TRBV10-3	TRBJ2-7	-	TRBD1	TGTGCCAGCAGACAGGGACAGCGGCCGACCTACTTC	CASRQGQRPTYF
TRBV2	TRBJ1-3	-	TRBD1	TGTGCCAGCGGTGTGGACAGGCCCAACACCATATATTTT	CASGVDRPNTIYF
TRBV19	TRBJ1-4	many	-	TGTGCCAGTAGTATGGGGCGTCGTAATGAAAAACTGTTTTTT	CASSMGRRNEKLFF
TRBV7-9	TRBJ2-2	many	-	TGTGCCAGCAGCTTCGACAGGACTGGTGGTGGCGGGGAGCTGTTTTTT	CASSFDRTGGGGELFF
TRBV6-9	TRBJ2-5	many	-	TGTGCCAGCAGTTATTCTTCGGGGGGCCTTGGGGAGACCCAGTACTTC	CASSYSSGGLGETQYF
TRBV7-7	TRBJ2-3	-	-	TGTGCCAGCAGCTTATCAGAGGGAGCGGATACGCAGTATTTT	CASSLSEGADTQYF
TRBV10-2	TRBJ1-2	few	-	TGTGCCAGCAGTGAGGGCATAGGAGACTACTATGGCTACACCTTC	CASSEGIGDYYGYTF
TRBV9	TRBJ1-1	-	TRBD1	TGTGCCAGCAGCCTCCGCCCTAACAGGGGAAGACATACTGAAGCTTTCTTT	CASSLRPNRGRHTEAFF
TRBV5-1	TRBJ2-5	many	TRBD1	TGCGCCAGCAGCGAGGGACAGGGTGGTAAGACCCAGTACTTC	CASSEGQGGKTQYF
TRBV2	TRBJ1-1	once	-	TGTGCCAGCAGTGGGGGACGGCGATGGGTTGAAGCTTTCTTT	CASSGGRRWVEAFF
TRBV19	TRBJ2-5	-	-	TGTGCCAGTAGTCAGGAGGGCGCGAAGACCCAGTACTTC	CASSQEGAKTQYF
TRBV15	TRBJ1-4	-	-	TGTGCCACCAGCCCCCCCGGGACATGGGGTGAAAAACTGTTTTTT	CATSPPGTWGEKLFF
TRBV6-2/TRBV6-3	TRBJ1-1	-	TRBD1	TGTGCCAGCAGTCAGGACAGGACTGAAACTTTCTTT	CASSQDRTETFF
TRBV4-3	TRBJ1-1	many	-	TGCGCCAGCAGCCAAGGATGGGGGGACACTGAAGCTTTCTTT	CASSQGWGDTEAFF
TRBV6-6	TRBJ2-5	many	TRBD1	TGTGCCAGCAGCCCTCCCGGGACAGGGGGCCGGGAGACCCAGTACTTC	CASSPPGTGGRETQYF
TRBV7-9	TRBJ1-5	-	-	TGTGCCAGCAGCTCTGGGACAACTAGCAATCAGCCCCAGCATTTT	CASSSGTTSNQPQHF
TRBV7-9	TRBJ2-7	many	TRBD2	TGTGCCAGCAGCTTAGGAGGCGGACTAGCGGCCTACGAGCAGTACTTC	CASSLGGGLAAYEQYF
TRBV29-1	TRBJ2-2	-	-	TGCAGCGTGGAAACCAGGGGGCTGTTTTTT	CSVETRGLFF
TRBV5-4	TRBJ1-2	-	TRBD1	TGTGCCAGCAGCTTGGCTGGACAGGACCCCTACACCTTC	CASSLAGQDPYTF